This T cell receptor beta chain originates from a study of STAT3 mutations in large granular lymphocyte leukemia. Study-level findings and limits: A small but highly pathogenic clone may have been missed. In T-cell large granular lymphocyte leukemia, about half of patients showed multiple immunodominant subclonotypes.

For this clone: The antigen is unknown.

Average productive template count per sample was about 40,773. TCRdb's table, derived via immunoSEQ multiplex PCR, lists solely in-frame clones and lacks some. The table shows around 29,000 clones, with approximately 83% occurring only once. The CDR3 contains 16 residues. The germline V gene has CDR1 KGHSH and CDR2 LQKENI. The V and J ends lost 3 bases and 6 bases, in that order; junction bases with no gene match: 3. Sequencing was done on a sample of peripheral blood mononuclear cells. The chain links TRBV18 to TRBJ2-2, with 14 bases matching TRBD2. The sequence came from a man aged 55 to 69 with T-cell large granular lymphocyte leukemia. Some clones in this sample may be carry-over from other donors' samples. CDR3 sequence (DNA): TGTGCCAGCTCACCGCGACTAGCGGGAGGGTCCGGGGAGCTGTTTTTT. Residues: CASSPRLAGGSGELFF.